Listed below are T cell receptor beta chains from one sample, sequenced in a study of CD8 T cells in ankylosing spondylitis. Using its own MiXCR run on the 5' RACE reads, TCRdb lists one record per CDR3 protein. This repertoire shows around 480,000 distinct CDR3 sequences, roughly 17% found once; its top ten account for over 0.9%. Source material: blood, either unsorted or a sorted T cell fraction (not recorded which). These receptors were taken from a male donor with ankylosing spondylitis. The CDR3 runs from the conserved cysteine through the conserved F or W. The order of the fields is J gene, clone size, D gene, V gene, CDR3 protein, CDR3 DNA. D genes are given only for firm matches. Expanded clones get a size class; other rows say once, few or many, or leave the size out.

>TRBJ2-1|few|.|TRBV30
CAWSRDTYNEQFF
TGTGCCTGGAGTCGGGACACCTACAATGAGCAGTTCTTC
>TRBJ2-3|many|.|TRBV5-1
CASSFGGTDTQYF
TGCGCCAGCAGCTTCGGCGGCACAGATACGCAGTATTTT
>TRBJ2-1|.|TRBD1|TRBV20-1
CSASPRTGQKNEQFF
TGCAGTGCTAGCCCTAGGACAGGGCAGAAAAATGAGCAGTTCTTC
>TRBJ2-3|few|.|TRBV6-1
CASSGDYKGGSTDTQYF
TGTGCCAGCAGTGGGGACTACAAGGGGGGAAGCACAGATACGCAGTATTTT
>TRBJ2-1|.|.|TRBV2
CASSVRGNEQFF
TGTGCCAGCAGTGTTAGGGGGAATGAGCAGTTCTTC
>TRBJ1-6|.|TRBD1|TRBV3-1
CASSQESRGRLPLHF
TGTGCCAGCAGCCAAGAAAGCAGGGGGCGTTTACCCCTCCACTTT
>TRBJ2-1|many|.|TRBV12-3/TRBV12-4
CASSLRGAPSNEQFF
TGTGCCAGCAGTTTAAGAGGGGCTCCTTCCAATGAGCAGTTCTTC
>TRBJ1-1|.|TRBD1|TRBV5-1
CASSERPGGEAFF
TGCGCCAGCAGCGAGCGGCCAGGGGGTGAAGCTTTCTTT
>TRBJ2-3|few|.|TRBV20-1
CSASIRGASTDTQYF
TGCAGTGCTAGTATTCGGGGGGCTAGCACAGATACGCAGTATTTT
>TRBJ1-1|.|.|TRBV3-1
CASSHGENTEAFF
TGTGCCAGCAGCCACGGGGAGAACACTGAAGCTTTCTTT
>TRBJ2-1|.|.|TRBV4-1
CASSQDGQSSYNEQFF
TGCGCCAGCAGCCAAGATGGACAGAGCTCCTACAATGAGCAGTTCTTC
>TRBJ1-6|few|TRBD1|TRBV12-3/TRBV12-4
CASSTITGAHHF
TGTGCCAGCAGTACGATAACAGGGGCCCACCACTTT
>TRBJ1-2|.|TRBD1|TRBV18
CASSPVTGTANYGYTF
TGTGCCAGCTCACCCGTTACCGGGACAGCTAACTATGGCTACACCTTC
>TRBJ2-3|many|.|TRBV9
CASSAQQEPSTDTQYF
TGTGCCAGCAGCGCCCAACAAGAACCTAGCACAGATACGCAGTATTTT
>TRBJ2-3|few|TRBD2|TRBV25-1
CASTAGVDTQYF
TGTGCCAGCACCGCGGGGGTGGATACGCAGTATTTT
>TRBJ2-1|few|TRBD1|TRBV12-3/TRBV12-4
CASSLGSRDRRNNEQFF
TGTGCCAGCAGTTTGGGTAGCCGGGACAGGAGAAACAATGAGCAGTTCTTC
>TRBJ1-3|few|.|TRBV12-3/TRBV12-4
CASGARLFDSGNTIYF
TGTGCCAGCGGGGCCAGATTGTTCGACTCTGGAAACACCATATATTTT